The 30 T cell receptor beta chains presented below share a single source sample, sequenced in a study of CD8 T cells in Susac syndrome. Random hexamers primed reverse transcription of about 0.5 to 1 ug RNA. MiXCR, applied by TCRdb to the immunoSEQ multiplex PCR reads, yields one record per CDR3 protein. This sample has about 76,000 distinct CDR3 sequences, with 90% to 95% found just once. Material: CD8+ T cells from PBMCs. The source of these receptors is a human donor with multiple sclerosis.

V is TRBV6-2 or TRBV6-3 and J is TRBJ1-1; a weak D match, TRBD1 (6 bases). This CDR3 has 14 residues. Trimming removed 5 bases from V and 11 bases from J, with 21 bases in between. Per the germline V gene, CDR1 is MNHEY and CDR2 is SVGEGT. The DNA for the CDR3 is TGTGCCAGCAGTCCTACCTGGGGGCCCGACGGTGCTTTCTTT. Translation: CASSPTWGPDGAFF.

The CDR3 DNA follows: TGCGCCAGCAGCCAAGGTGGAGTCCAAGAGACCCAGTACTTC. It specifies CASSQGGVQETQYF. The gene calls are TRBV4-1 and TRBJ2-5, with D hard to call. This CDR3 comprises 14 residues. From germline, CDR1 is MGHRA and CDR2 YSYEKL. V was shortened by 1 base and J by 1 base, with 7 bases between the two germline ends.

The rearrangement links TRBV20-1 to TRBJ2-5, with D perhaps matching TRBD2 (6 bases). Germline V gene sequence: CDR1 DFQATT, CDR2 SNEGSKA (reference sequence). The CDR3 length is 15 residues. Trimming removed 0 bases from V and 2 bases from J, with 13 bases in between. The CDR3 loop is CSARDGGSGQETQYF. CDR3 in DNA: TGCAGTGCTAGAGATGGGGGTAGCGGACAAGAGACCCAGTACTTC.

The gene calls are TRBV28 and TRBJ2-5, with a weak D call TRBD2 (6 bases). Trimming pared 7 bases from V and 0 bases from J, leaving 9 bases between. CDR1 and CDR2 (germline): MDHEN, SYDVKM. There are 13 residues in the CDR3. The CDR3 reads CASIGGNQETQYF. DNA for the CDR3: TGTGCCAGCATAGGAGGGAACCAAGAGACCCAGTACTTC.

The V call is TRBV12-3 or TRBV12-4, the J call TRBJ2-7, with D perhaps matching TRBD1 (6 bases). Between the trimmed V and J ends, which lost 5 bases and 3 bases, there was a span of 14 bases. The CDR3 runs to 14 residues. CDR3 in amino acids: CASSPRQALYEQYF. The CDR3, as DNA: TGTGCCAGCAGTCCCCGACAGGCGCTCTACGAGCAGTACTTC.

The J gene is TRBJ1-4, the V gene TRBV12-3 or TRBV12-4, with a possible D match to TRBD1 (6 bases). The germline V and J ends were trimmed by 4 bases and 5 bases, with 14 bases remaining between them. The CDR3 loop spans 15 amino acids. The CDR3 reads CASSSTGLANEKLFF. As DNA, the CDR3 is TGTGCCAGCAGTTCGACAGGTTTGGCAAATGAAAAACTGTTTTTT.

The chain recombines TRBV4-3 with TRBJ2-7; D unresolved. CDR1 is LGHNA, CDR2 YSLEER, per germline. This CDR3 contains 13 residues. V was shortened by 2 bases and J by 3 bases, with 8 bases between the two germline ends. The CDR3 DNA sequence: TGCGCCAGCAGCCAACTAGTTGGCTACGAGCAGTACTTC. Encoded protein: CASSQLVGYEQYF.

This sequence joins TRBV7-2 and TRBJ2-5; D possibly matches TRBD1 or TRBD2 (6 bases each). Per the germline V gene, CDR1 is SGHTA and CDR2 is FQGNSA. Trimming stripped 5 bases from V and 4 bases from J, with 20 bases between. CDR3 size: 16 residues. CDR3 region: CASSPRLGGLGETQYF. As DNA, the CDR3 is TGTGCCAGCAGCCCGAGGCTAGGGGGGCTAGGAGAGACCCAGTACTTC.

V is TRBV3-1 and J is TRBJ1-3; no clear D gene. The CDR3 is 18 residues long. Trimming pared 7 bases from V and 0 bases from J, leaving 22 bases between. Germline V lookup: CDR1 LGHDT, CDR2 YNNKEL (reference sequence). CDR3 loop: CASTAGSGADHSGNTIYF. DNA for the CDR3: TGTGCCAGCACCGCCGGGTCAGGAGCAGACCACTCTGGAAACACCATATATTTT.

The chain couples TRBV7-8 to TRBJ1-3; perhaps TRBD1 as D (6 bases). The CDR3 consists of 16 residues. V gave up 4 bases and J gave up 3 bases, with 16 bases separating them. From germline, CDR1 is SGHVS and CDR2 FQNEAQ. In DNA, the CDR3 is TGTGCCAGCAGCTCCTTTCAACAGGGAAGTGGAAACACCATATATTTT. Its translation: CASSSFQQGSGNTIYF.

V gene TRBV6-5 combines with J gene TRBJ1-2; 7 bases agree with TRBD1. This CDR3 comprises 14 residues. V lost 6 bases to trimming and J lost 6 bases; unmatched junction nucleotides: 10. Germline loops: CDR1 MNHEY, CDR2 SVGAGI. This CDR3 reads CASSRQGGKNGYTF. The CDR3 nucleotides are TGTGCCAGCAGCCGACAGGGTGGGAAGAATGGCTACACCTTC.

This chain connects TRBV9 to TRBJ2-7, with D perhaps matching TRBD2 (6 bases). The germline V gene encodes CDR1 SGDLS and CDR2 YYNGEE. This CDR3 region has 15 residues. V dropped 0 bases and J dropped 2 bases, with 12 bases sitting between them. The CDR3 here is CASSVGPGGTYEQYF. In DNA form, the CDR3 reads TGTGCCAGCAGCGTAGGTCCCGGCGGGACCTACGAGCAGTACTTC.

The chain links TRBV4-3 to TRBJ1-1; no clear D. V lost 2 bases to trimming and J lost 0 bases, with 4 bases between them. The CDR3 runs to 13 residues. Germline CDR1 reads LGHNA; CDR2 reads YSLEER. CDR3 sequence (DNA): TGCGCCAGCAGCCAAATCTTGAACACTGAAGCTTTCTTT. This sequence encodes CASSQILNTEAFF.

This chain links TRBV10-3 with TRBJ1-2; D ambiguous. Trimming removed 3 bases at V and 4 bases at J, with 15 bases between. This CDR3 is 15 amino acids long. Germline V gene lookup returns CDR1 ENHRY and CDR2 SYGVKD. The CDR3 loop reads CAISEDGQATYGYTF. DNA of the CDR3: TGTGCCATCAGTGAAGATGGGCAGGCTACCTATGGCTACACCTTC.

This chain uses TRBV27 with TRBJ2-7; 8 nucleotides line up with TRBD2. The V gene end was trimmed by 6 bases and the J gene end by 2 bases; junction bases not matched to a gene: 15. Germline V lookup: CDR1 MNHEY, CDR2 SMNVEV (reference sequence). The CDR3 runs to 17 residues. The CDR3 DNA is TGTGCCAGCAGGCCGTCTTCACTAGCGGAGATACCCTACGAGCAGTACTTC. This sequence encodes CASRPSSLAEIPYEQYF.

The rearrangement joins TRBV6-5 to TRBJ1-1; D perhaps matches TRBD1 (6 bases). CDR3 length: 11 residues. Trimming removed 7 bases at V and 11 bases at J, with 14 bases between. Per germline, CDR1 MNHEY and CDR2 SVGAGI. The CDR3 protein is CASIYGGAAFF. The CDR3 DNA reads as TGTGCCAGCATCTACGGGGGGGCGGCTTTCTTT.

The chain couples TRBV10-3 to TRBJ1-1; D unclear. Looked up from germline, CDR1 is ENHRY and CDR2 is SYGVKD. Trimming left V 6 bases short and J 1 base short, with 12 bases between. The CDR3 covers 14 residues. The CDR3 reads CAIRSGWTNTEAFF. In DNA, the CDR3 is TGTGCCATCAGATCTGGTTGGACGAACACTGAAGCTTTCTTT.

The CDR3 loop reads CSVAVGGSNYGYTF. In nucleotides, the CDR3 is TGCAGCGTTGCCGTAGGAGGGAGTAACTATGGCTACACCTTC. The genes are TRBV29-1 and TRBJ1-2; D unclear. V lost 4 bases to trimming and J lost 1 base, with 13 bases between them. There are 14 residues in the CDR3. Germline-derived CDR1 and CDR2 are SQVTM and ANQGSEA. Full variable domain (outside the CDR3, taken from reference TRBV29-1 and TRBJ1-2): SAVISQKPSRDICQRGTSLTIQCQVDSQVTMMFWYRQQPGQSLTLIATANQGSEATYESGFVIDKFPISRPNLTFSTLTVSNMSPEDSSIYLCSVAVGGSNYGYTFGSGTRLTVV.

V gene TRBV7-9 combines with J gene TRBJ2-3; D is unresolved. CDR3 size: 14 residues. Germline V gives CDR1 SEHNR, CDR2 FQNEAQ (reference sequence). The V end lost 5 bases, the J end lost 1 base, and 10 bases lay between the germline ends. The CDR3 is CASSPALGTDTQYF. CDR3 in DNA: TGTGCCAGCAGCCCTGCGCTAGGCACAGATACGCAGTATTTT. The full variable domain, rest sourced from reference TRBV7-9 and TRBJ2-3, is DTGVSQNPRHKITKRGQNVTFRCDPISEHNRLYWYRQTLGQGPEFLTYFQNEAQLEKSRLLSDRFSAERPKGSFSTLEIQRTEQGDSAMYLCASSPALGTDTQYFGPGTRLTVL.

This chain uses TRBV29-1 with TRBJ2-3; D is unclear. This CDR3 contains 17 residues. The germline V and J ends were trimmed by 0 bases and 5 bases, with 21 bases remaining between them. Germline loops: CDR1 SQVTM, CDR2 ANQGSEA. As DNA, the CDR3 is TGCAGCGTTGAAGATGGTCGAGAGAGAACACAAGGAGATACGCAGTATTTT. It yields the protein CSVEDGRERTQGDTQYF.

V is TRBV6-6 and J is TRBJ1-2; D gene unclear. The germline V gene has CDR1 MNHNY and CDR2 SVGAGI (reference sequence). This CDR3 is built from 13 residues. Trimming shortened V by 0 bases and J by 7 bases, and 9 bases separated the two germline ends. The CDR3 loop reads CASSYSDEAGYTF. As DNA, the CDR3 is TGTGCCAGCAGTTACTCGGACGAAGCTGGCTACACCTTC.

This clonotype has only one observation. This chain links TRBV15 with TRBJ2-1; D is undetermined. V was clipped by 1 base and J by 7 bases, with 5 bases between them. Germline values: CDR1 LNHNV, CDR2 YYDKDF (reference sequence). The CDR3 contains 12 residues. The CDR3 region has the DNA TGTGCCACCAGCAGAGTGCCAAATGAGCAGTTCTTC. Its translation is CATSRVPNEQFF.

The chain employs TRBV27 and TRBJ2-1; D remains ambiguous. Germline V gives CDR1 MNHEY, CDR2 SMNVEV (reference sequence). The CDR3 contains 15 residues. V was trimmed by 2 bases and J by 5 bases, leaving 13 bases between them. CDR3 protein: CASSLTEHINNEQFF. Written as DNA, the CDR3 is TGTGCCAGCAGTTTAACCGAGCATATTAACAATGAGCAGTTCTTC.

This chain joins TRBV15 and TRBJ2-1, with 8 bases lining up with TRBD1. The V gene end was trimmed by 0 bases and the J gene end by 10 bases; junction bases not matched to a gene: 11. The CDR3 is made up of 16 amino acids. Germline CDR1 LNHNV, CDR2 YYDKDF (reference sequence). The CDR3 DNA reads as TGTGCCACCAGCAGAGATATGTGGCCAGGGGGCAAGGAGCAGTTCTTC. Translation gives CATSRDMWPGGKEQFF.

V and J are TRBV4-2 and TRBJ2-5; 7 positions agree with TRBD2. The germline CDR1 and CDR2 sequences are LGHNA and YNFKEQ. The CDR3 spans 15 residues. The trim removed 0 bases at V and 5 bases at J, leaving 6 bases unmatched. CDR3 sequence: CASSQESDGGETQYF. The DNA for the CDR3 is TGTGCCAGCAGCCAAGAATCCGACGGGGGGGAGACCCAGTACTTC.

This clonotype was found once. This chain joins TRBV20-1 and TRBJ2-3; D ambiguous. In germline, CDR1 is DFQATT, CDR2 SNEGSKA (reference sequence). V was shortened by 3 bases and J by 0 bases, with 7 bases between the two germline ends. The CDR3 totals 13 residues. The CDR3 DNA follows: TGCAGTGCTAGTGTGAGGAGCACAGATACGCAGTATTTT. It encodes CSASVRSTDTQYF.

The chain combines TRBV30 with TRBJ1-4; D call uncertain. The CDR3 consists of 12 residues. V was trimmed by 3 bases and J by 8 bases, leaving 10 bases between them. Germline loops: CDR1 GTSNPN, CDR2 SVGIG (reference sequence). The CDR3 nucleotides are TGTGCCTGGAGCTGGGGTCGAGAAAAACTGTTTTTT. It encodes CAWSWGREKLFF.

The chain is built from TRBV2 and TRBJ2-1; maybe TRBD2 (6 bases). The CDR3 has 14 amino acids. Germline V CDR1 and CDR2: SNHLY, FYNNEI. V dropped 7 bases and J dropped 5 bases, with 15 bases sitting between them. As DNA, the CDR3 is TGTGCCAGCATTTCCAGCGGGCAACACAATGAGCAGTTCTTC. Protein: CASISSGQHNEQFF.

The gene calls are TRBV4-3 and TRBJ2-1, with 11 bases aligning to TRBD2. CDR1 LGHNA and CDR2 YSLEER come from the germline V gene. V lost 0 bases, J lost 9 bases, and 7 bases stayed unmatched. The CDR3 extends over 16 amino acids. The chain's CDR3 is CASSQETRLAGSEQFF. In DNA, the CDR3 is TGCGCCAGCAGCCAAGAGACGCGACTAGCGGGGTCTGAGCAGTTCTTC.

The chain recombines TRBV7-2 with TRBJ2-3; D remains ambiguous. Per the germline V gene, CDR1 is SGHTA and CDR2 is FQGNSA. This CDR3 has 16 amino acids. V lost 5 bases and J 5 bases, leaving 20 bases between the germline ends. Here the CDR3 DNA reads TGTGCCAGCAGCATAACCTGGGGATTTGTAAGAGATACGCAGTATTTT. Protein sequence: CASSITWGFVRDTQYF.